The 6 T cell receptor beta chains below were found in one sample sequenced in a study of CD8 T cells in Susac syndrome. An amount of RNA that ranged from roughly 0.45 to 1 ug was reverse transcribed with random hexamers. TCRdb itself ran the immunoSEQ multiplex PCR reads through MiXCR, one entry per CDR3 protein. This repertoire shows under 550,000 distinct CDR3 sequences, more than 70% found once; its top ten account for around 0.12%. The sample consisted of CD8+ T cells from PBMCs. The receptors shown here come from a human donor with multiple sclerosis.

The CDR3 loop reads CASSITPGAAALHF. The CDR3 DNA follows: TGTGCCAGCAGTATCACCCCGGGGGCGGCTGCCCTCCACTTT. The rearrangement joins TRBV27 to TRBJ1-6; possible D gene TRBD1, 6 bases. CDR3 length: 14 residues. V was shortened by 5 bases and J by 14 bases, with 19 bases between the two germline ends. Germline values: CDR1 MNHEY, CDR2 SMNVEV (reference sequence).

The chain is built from TRBV30 and TRBJ2-7; TRBD1 matches 7 bases. The CDR3 sequence is 13 residues long. Germline V CDR1 and CDR2: GTSNPN, SVGIG (reference sequence). V dropped 5 bases and J dropped 1; count of bases not matched to a gene: 5. The CDR3 sequence is CAWEGTESYEQYF. CDR3 DNA: TGTGCCTGGGAGGGGACAGAGTCCTACGAGCAGTACTTC.

Note on this clonotype: At one boundary the junction diverges from the germline segment, which might be a read error. The rearrangement joins TRBV30 to TRBJ1-2, with D possibly being TRBD1 (5 bases). The CDR3 consists of 16 residues. Per germline, CDR1 GTSNPN and CDR2 SVGIG (reference sequence). CDR3 nucleotide sequence: TGTGCCTGGAACCGAAGACCGGGACCGATTAACTATGGTTACACCTTC. Protein sequence: CAWNRRPGPINYGYTF.

This clonotype was seen a single time. The CDR3 DNA reads as TGTGCCAGCAGGGGACAGAACACAAACACTGAAGCTTTCTTT. It translates to CASRGQNTNTEAFF. The chain links TRBV6-1 to TRBJ1-1, with 7 positions matching TRBD1. Germline V lookup: CDR1 MNHNS, CDR2 SASEGT. V gave up 6 bases and J gave up 2 bases; unmatched junction bases: 6. The CDR3 length is 14 residues.

This rearrangement joins TRBV27 to TRBJ1-5, with 12 bases aligning to TRBD1. The CDR3 covers 14 residues. The germline gives CDR1 MNHEY, CDR2 SMNVEV (reference sequence). J was trimmed by 6 bases and V by 7 bases; bases with no gene match: 4. This CDR3 is CASTGTGGIQPQHF. The CDR3 region has the DNA TGTGCCAGCACCGGGACAGGGGGCATTCAGCCCCAGCATTTT.

The chain uses TRBV12-3 or TRBV12-4 and TRBJ1-5; D might be TRBD1 (5 bases). Trimming removed 5 bases from V and 0 bases from J, with 11 bases in between. The CDR3 has 15 residues. CDR3 DNA: TGTGCCAGCAGTGGTGGGACTGCTAGCAATCAGCCCCAGCATTTT. Its protein is CASSGGTASNQPQHF.